The TCR beta chain described here comes from a study of cytomegalovirus exposure and HLA in healthy donors. Repertoires were generated with immunoSEQ multiplex PCR, while TCRdb's copy carries only in-frame clones and drops some. This table holds tens of thousands of clones, 93% found once. Only one count was recorded for this clone. Its specificity is unknown. Study-wide results and limits: Reported performance of the classifier showed diagnosis of cytomegalovirus status with high specificity and sensitivity.

This CDR3 comprises 14 residues. V was shortened by 4 bases and J by 3 bases, with 12 bases between the two germline ends. Germline lookup yields CDR1 MNHEY and CDR2 SVGAGI. The V and J genes are TRBV6-5 and TRBJ1-2; a weak D match, TRBD1 (6 bases). The sample taken for sequencing was PBMCs. The sequence came from a man between 18 and 29 years old in good health and CMV-seronegative. The CDR3 reads CASSSAGVDYGYTF. The CDR3 DNA is TGTGCCAGCAGTTCGGCAGGGGTGGACTATGGCTACACCTTC.